One and the same sample provided the 27 T cell receptor beta chains below, sequenced in a study of blood T cell repertoires in COVID-19. Using immunoSEQ multiplex PCR, the repertoire was profiled, and TCRdb retains in-frame clones only, with some absent. The sample has about 180,000 clones, over 80% seen once. The sample comprised peripheral blood. These receptors all come from a woman aged 40 to 50 with COVID-19, enrolled during active disease.

The chain links TRBV18 to TRBJ1-1, with 9 nucleotides matching TRBD1. CDR1 and CDR2 from the germline V gene are KGHSH and LQKENI. V lost 1 base, J lost 1 base, and 4 bases stayed unmatched. This CDR3 has 16 amino acids. The CDR3 coding sequence is TGTGCCAGCTCACCACGACAGGGGGGGAGGAACACTGAAGCTTTCTTT. It specifies CASSPRQGGRNTEAFF.

The V gene is TRBV12-3 or TRBV12-4, the J gene TRBJ1-3; 8 nucleotides align to TRBD1. V lost 3 bases, J lost 16 bases, and 8 bases stayed unmatched. The CDR3 totals 12 residues. This CDR3 reads CASSFGDRGLYF. The DNA for the CDR3 is TGTGCCAGCAGTTTCGGAGACAGGGGACTGTATTTT.

This clone was seen a single time. The rearrangement uses TRBV7-2 and TRBJ2-3; D not resolved. The CDR3 runs 14 residues. Germline V gene data show CDR1 as SGHTA and CDR2 as FQGNSA. Trimming pared 5 bases from V and 1 base from J, leaving 10 bases between. For the CDR3, the DNA is TGTGCCAGCAGCCCTAGTCTCCGCACAGATACGCAGTATTTT. It is translated as CASSPSLRTDTQYF.

This clone was picked up a small number of times. The V call is TRBV6-1, the J call TRBJ1-6; 8 nucleotides align to TRBD1. V lost 3 bases, J lost 8 bases, and 3 bases stayed unmatched. The CDR3 is 14 amino acids. Looked up from germline, CDR1 is MNHNS and CDR2 is SASEGT. This CDR3 is CASSDRGPDSPLHF. CDR3 coding DNA: TGTGCCAGCAGTGACAGGGGGCCGGATTCACCCCTCCACTTT.

The chain uses TRBV6-4 and TRBJ1-2; D gene ambiguous. The V end lost 7 bases, the J end lost 8 bases, and 17 bases lay between the germline ends. The CDR3 contains 13 residues. CDR1 MRHNA and CDR2 SNTAGT come from the germline V gene. The CDR3 protein is CASTSSSSEGYTF. The CDR3 DNA follows: TGTGCCAGCACCTCCTCGAGCTCCGAGGGCTACACCTTC.

The CDR3 loop reads CASSFESTGLSPLHF. CDR3 in DNA: TGCGCCAGCAGCTTCGAATCGACAGGGCTTTCACCCCTCCACTTT. The V and J genes are TRBV5-1 and TRBJ1-6; TRBD1 aligns across 7 bases. The CDR3 is made up of 15 amino acids. V lost 2 bases and J lost 9; bases outside the gene matches: 8. The germline V gene encodes CDR1 SGHRS and CDR2 YFSETQ.

J is TRBJ1-2 and V is TRBV5-1, with D tentatively TRBD1 (5 bases). Trimming removed 4 bases from V and 1 base from J, with 11 bases in between. Germline CDR1 reads SGHRS; CDR2 reads YFSETQ. This CDR3 has 14 amino acids. CDR3 bases: TGCGCCAGCAGCCAGGGACTTGATAACTATGGCTACACCTTC. This translates into CASSQGLDNYGYTF.

Note on this clone: Other DNA sequences in this specimen translate into the identical CDR3. The chain carries TRBV18 and TRBJ1-4, with D possibly TRBD1 on 5 matching bases. The ends were cut back, 3 bases at V and 4 bases at J, with 9 bases in the middle. Germline CDR1 is KGHSH and CDR2 is LQKENI. This CDR3 is built from 14 residues. This CDR3 reads CASSPSQGNEKLFF. CDR3 nucleotides: TGTGCCAGCTCACCTTCCCAGGGTAATGAAAAACTGTTTTTT.

The chain employs TRBV6-4 and TRBJ2-3; 8 bases are a match to TRBD2. This CDR3 is 14 amino acids long. The germline CDR1 and CDR2 sequences are MRHNA and SNTAGT. V gave up 4 bases and J gave up 1 base; unmatched junction bases: 1. CDR3 protein: CASSGAGGTDTQYF. The CDR3 bases are TGTGCCAGCAGTGGAGCGGGGGGCACAGATACGCAGTATTTT.

DNA for the CDR3: TGTGCCAGCAGTGTCCGGGAGGGGGCCTACGAGCAGTACTTC. Protein sequence: CASSVREGAYEQYF. The chain combines TRBV27 with TRBJ2-7; 8 positions match TRBD2. CDR1 is MNHEY and CDR2 is SMNVEV in the germline V gene (reference sequence). This CDR3 comprises 14 residues. V shed 5 bases, J shed 2 bases, and the junction held 5 bases outside the gene matches.

The V call is TRBV10-2, the J call TRBJ2-4, with unresolved D. Germline-derived CDR1 and CDR2 are WSHSY and SAAADI. The CDR3 runs 13 residues. The V gene lost 6 bases and the J gene lost 3 bases, with 9 bases spanning the gap. CDR3 sequence: CASRDQDKNIQYF. In nucleotides, the CDR3 is TGCGCCAGCAGGGATCAGGACAAAAACATTCAGTACTTC.

The rearrangement uses TRBV27 and TRBJ2-1; tentatively, D is TRBD2 (7 bases). V was pared by 7 bases and J by 5 bases, with 27 bases between. Germline assignment: CDR1 MNHEY and CDR2 SMNVEV (reference sequence). CDR3 length: 18 residues. CDR3 DNA: TGTGCCAGCACCTATTGGGGCGTGGGGGGGCACCAACACAATGAGCAGTTCTTC. Its protein is CASTYWGVGGHQHNEQFF.

This sequence joins TRBV3-1 (or the pseudogene TRBV3-2) and TRBJ2-3; D unresolved. The V end lost 3 bases, the J end lost 1 base, and 8 bases lay between the germline ends. This CDR3 is 14 amino acids long. Germline lookup yields CDR1 LGHDT and CDR2 YNNKEL (reference sequence). CDR3 sequence: CASSHLSGTDTQYF. The CDR3 coding sequence is TGTGCCAGCAGCCACCTTTCGGGCACAGATACGCAGTATTTT.

The rearrangement joins TRBV27 to TRBJ1-6, with D hard to call. V lost 5 bases, J lost 15 bases, and 23 bases lay in between. Germline V lookup: CDR1 MNHEY, CDR2 SMNVEV (reference sequence). The CDR3 length is 15 residues. CDR3 amino acids: CASSLAPGPPRGLHF. For the CDR3, the DNA is TGTGCCAGCAGTCTTGCCCCCGGACCACCCCGGGGCCTCCACTTT.

The chain links TRBV5-4 to TRBJ1-2; D ambiguous. Deletions cut 3 bases from V and 5 bases from J, with 11 bases between. CDR3 length: 13 residues. Germline lookup yields CDR1 SGHNT and CDR2 YYREEE (reference sequence). CDR3 protein: CASSYGREYGYTF. The CDR3 DNA follows: TGTGCCAGCAGCTACGGACGGGAATATGGCTACACCTTC.

The chain joins TRBV28 to TRBJ2-3; 7 nucleotides line up with TRBD2. The CDR3 covers 16 residues. Germline V gene lookup returns CDR1 MDHEN and CDR2 SYDVKM. V was clipped by 5 bases and J by 3 bases; unmatched bases: 11. CDR3 in DNA: TGTGCCAGCAGTGATAGCGGGCGGAGGTGGACAGATACGCAGTATTTT. This sequence encodes CASSDSGRRWTDTQYF.

CDR3 region: CASSFWGGDQPQHF. The CDR3 bases are TGCGCCAGCAGCTTCTGGGGCGGAGATCAGCCCCAGCATTTT. This chain links TRBV5-1 with TRBJ1-5; D might be TRBD1 (5 bases). The CDR3 has 14 amino acids. Trimming removed 2 bases at V and 5 bases at J, with 11 bases between. CDR1 SGHRS and CDR2 YFSETQ come from the germline V gene.

The chain is built from TRBV14 and TRBJ2-7; perhaps TRBD1 as D (5 bases). The CDR3 loop spans 14 amino acids. Trimming removed 1 base from V and 2 bases from J, with 9 bases in between. Per the germline V gene, CDR1 is SGHDN and CDR2 is FVKESK. The CDR3 coding sequence is TGTGCCAGCAGCCAAGTAGGGGCCGCCTACGAGCAGTACTTC. Its translation is CASSQVGAAYEQYF.

J is TRBJ2-7 and V is TRBV6-6, with a possible D match to TRBD2 (6 bases). CDR3 length: 14 amino acids. V dropped 2 bases and J dropped 5 bases, with 13 bases sitting between them. Germline values: CDR1 MNHNY, CDR2 SVGAGI (reference sequence). CDR3 residues: CASSYSEGGNEQYF. CDR3 nucleotide sequence: TGTGCCAGCAGTTACAGCGAGGGAGGCAACGAGCAGTACTTC.

V is TRBV2 and J is TRBJ2-7; 9 nucleotides line up with TRBD1. V trimming: 7 bases; J trimming: 3 bases; junction bases outside the gene matches: 7. The CDR3 is made up of 14 amino acids. Germline lookup yields CDR1 SNHLY and CDR2 FYNNEI. The CDR3 region has the DNA TGTGCCAGCAACAGAGAGACAGGGGGCTACGAGCAGTACTTC. Protein sequence: CASNRETGGYEQYF.

This clone was recorded a few times. The genes are TRBV2 and TRBJ2-7; no definite D call. The V end was cut by 6 bases, the J end by 1 base, with 4 bases between. Germline assignment: CDR1 SNHLY and CDR2 FYNNEI. CDR3 length: 11 residues. The CDR3 DNA reads as TGTGCCAGCAGACAGTCCTACGAGCAGTACTTC. Protein: CASRQSYEQYF.

The genes are TRBV10-1 and TRBJ2-3; D is ambiguous. This CDR3 contains 13 residues. V was trimmed by 4 bases and J by 5 bases, leaving 10 bases between them. Per germline, CDR1 WNHNN and CDR2 SYGVQD (reference sequence). The CDR3 DNA reads TGCGCCAGCAGTGTTCCTTTTCGAGATACGCAGTATTTT. It is translated as CASSVPFRDTQYF.

The chain employs TRBV11-2 and TRBJ1-6, with D possibly matching TRBD1 (5 bases). The CDR3 contains 16 residues. CDR1 is SGHAT and CDR2 is FQNNGV in the germline V gene. Trimming cost V 2 bases and J 4 bases, with 12 bases left between them. The CDR3 nucleotides read TGTGCCAGCAGCTTAATGGGCGGGACTTATAATTCACCCCTCCACTTT. This encodes CASSLMGGTYNSPLHF.

V gene TRBV11-2 combines with J gene TRBJ2-3; TRBD1 matches at 9 bases. The CDR3 runs 18 residues. The germline CDR1 and CDR2 sequences are SGHAT and FQNNGV. Trimming removed 1 base from V and 5 bases from J; junction bases left unmatched: 13. In DNA form, the CDR3 reads TGTGCCAGCAGCTTAGTGGGTTCGTGGACAGGGGTAATAGATACGCAGTATTTT. This translates into CASSLVGSWTGVIDTQYF.

The chain carries TRBV28 and TRBJ1-2; D unresolved. From germline, CDR1 is MDHEN and CDR2 SYDVKM. V lost 5 bases and J 7 bases, leaving 14 bases between the germline ends. This CDR3 is built from 13 residues. The CDR3 spells CASSAILEAGYTF. CDR3 sequence (DNA): TGTGCCAGCAGTGCGATATTGGAGGCTGGCTACACCTTC.

The chain is built from TRBV5-1 and TRBJ1-4; no clear D. This CDR3 has 16 amino acids. With 4 bases removed from V and 8 bases from J, the gap between germline ends came to 21 bases. Germline V gene data show CDR1 as SGHRS and CDR2 as YFSETQ. CDR3 nucleotide sequence: TGCGCCAGCAGCCCGACGAGGGCCGAAAAGGGAGAAAAACTGTTTTTT. Encoded protein: CASSPTRAEKGEKLFF.

V usage is TRBV3-1 (or the pseudogene TRBV3-2) and J usage is TRBJ2-7; D gene ambiguous. CDR3 length: 15 residues. The V and J ends lost 1 base and 6 bases respectively, with 16 bases between them. Germline V gene lookup returns CDR1 LGHDT and CDR2 YNNKEL (reference sequence). DNA of the CDR3: TGTGCCAGCAGCCAAGGGTCCAGCGCCCTGAGCGAGCAGTACTTC. As protein: CASSQGSSALSEQYF.